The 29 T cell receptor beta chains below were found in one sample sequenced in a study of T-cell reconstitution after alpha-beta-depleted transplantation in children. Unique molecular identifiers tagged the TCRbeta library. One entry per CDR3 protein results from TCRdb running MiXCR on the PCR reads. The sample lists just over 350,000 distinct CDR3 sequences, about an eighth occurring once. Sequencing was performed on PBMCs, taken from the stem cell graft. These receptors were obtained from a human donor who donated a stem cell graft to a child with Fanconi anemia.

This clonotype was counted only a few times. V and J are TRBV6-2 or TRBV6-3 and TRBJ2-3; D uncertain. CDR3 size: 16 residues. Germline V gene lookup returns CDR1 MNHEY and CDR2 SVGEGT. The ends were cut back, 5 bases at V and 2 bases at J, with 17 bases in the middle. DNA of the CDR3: TGTGCCAGCAGTGACGGACCCTTCGTCACCACAGATACGCAGTATTTT. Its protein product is CASSDGPFVTTDTQYF.

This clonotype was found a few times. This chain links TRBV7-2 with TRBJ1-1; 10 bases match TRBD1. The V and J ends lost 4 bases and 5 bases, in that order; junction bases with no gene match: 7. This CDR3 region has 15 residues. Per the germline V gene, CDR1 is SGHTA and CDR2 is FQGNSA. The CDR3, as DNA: TGTGCCAGCAGCTCTGGGGACAGGGGTTTGACTGAAGCTTTCTTT. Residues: CASSSGDRGLTEAFF.

This CDR3 reads CASSYGSSLEYGYTF. The CDR3 DNA follows: TGTGCCAGCAGTTACGGGTCTTCCCTTGAGTATGGCTACACCTTC. V usage is TRBV12-3 or TRBV12-4 and J usage is TRBJ1-2, with D hard to call. The CDR3 consists of 15 residues. Trimming removed 4 bases from V and 5 bases from J, with 17 bases in between.

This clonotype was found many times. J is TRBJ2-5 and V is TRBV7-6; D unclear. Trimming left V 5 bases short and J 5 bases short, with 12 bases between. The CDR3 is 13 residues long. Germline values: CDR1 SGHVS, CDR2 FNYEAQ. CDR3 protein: CASSRRRSETQYF. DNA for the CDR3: TGTGCCAGCAGCCGACGACGTTCGGAGACCCAGTACTTC.

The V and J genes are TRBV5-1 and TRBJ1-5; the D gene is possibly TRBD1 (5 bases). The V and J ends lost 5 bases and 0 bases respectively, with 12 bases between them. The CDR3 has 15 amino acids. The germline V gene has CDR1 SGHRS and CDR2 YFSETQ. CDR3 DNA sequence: TGCGCCAGCAGTCCGTTCGGGGGTAGCAATCAGCCCCAGCATTTT. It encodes CASSPFGGSNQPQHF. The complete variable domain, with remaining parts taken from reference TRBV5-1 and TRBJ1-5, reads KAGVTQTPRYLIKTRGQQVTLSCSPISGHRSVSWYQQTPGQGLQFLFEYFSETQRNKGNFPGRFSGRQFSNSRSEMNVSTLELGDSALYLCASSPFGGSNQPQHFGDGTRLSIL.

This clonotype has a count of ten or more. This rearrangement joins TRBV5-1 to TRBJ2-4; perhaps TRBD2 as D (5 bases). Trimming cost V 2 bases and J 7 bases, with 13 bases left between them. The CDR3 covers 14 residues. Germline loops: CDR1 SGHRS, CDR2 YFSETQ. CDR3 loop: CASSFTGSENIQYF. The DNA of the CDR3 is TGCGCCAGCAGCTTTACGGGGTCGGAGAACATTCAGTACTTC.

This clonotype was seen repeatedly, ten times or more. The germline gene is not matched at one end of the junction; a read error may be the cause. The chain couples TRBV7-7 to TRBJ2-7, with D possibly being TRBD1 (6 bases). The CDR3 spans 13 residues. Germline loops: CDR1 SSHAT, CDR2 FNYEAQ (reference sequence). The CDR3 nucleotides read TGTGCTAGCAGCTTGCAACAGGGAGACGAGCAGTACTTC. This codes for CASSLQQGDEQYF. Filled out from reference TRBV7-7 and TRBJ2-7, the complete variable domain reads GAGVSQSPRYKVTKRGQDVTLRCDPISSHATLYWYQQALGQGPEFLTYFNYEAQPDKSGLPSDRFSAERPEGSISTLTIQRTEQRDSAMYRCASSLQQGDEQYFGPGTRLTVT.

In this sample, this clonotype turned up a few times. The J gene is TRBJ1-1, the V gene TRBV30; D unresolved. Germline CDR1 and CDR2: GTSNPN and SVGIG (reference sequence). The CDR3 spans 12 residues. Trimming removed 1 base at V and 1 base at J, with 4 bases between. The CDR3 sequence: CAWSDRNTEAFF. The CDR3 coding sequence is TGTGCCTGGAGTGACAGGAACACTGAAGCTTTCTTT.

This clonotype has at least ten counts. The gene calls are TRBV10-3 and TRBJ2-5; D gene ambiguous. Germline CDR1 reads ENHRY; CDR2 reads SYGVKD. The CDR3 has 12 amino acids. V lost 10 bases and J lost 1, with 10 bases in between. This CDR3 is CATAAAQETQYF. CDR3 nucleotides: TGTGCCACCGCAGCAGCCCAAGAGACCCAGTACTTC.

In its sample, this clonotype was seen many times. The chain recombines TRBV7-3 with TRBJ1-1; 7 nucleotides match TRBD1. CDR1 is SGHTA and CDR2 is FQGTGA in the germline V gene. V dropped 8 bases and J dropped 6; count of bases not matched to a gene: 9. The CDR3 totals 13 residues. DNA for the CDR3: TGTGCCAGCGGTAAGGGGGCCGCTTCTGAAGCTTTCTTT. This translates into CASGKGAASEAFF. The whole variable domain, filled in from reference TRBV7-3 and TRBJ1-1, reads GAGVSQTPSNKVTEKGKYVELRCDPISGHTALYWYRQSLGQGPEFLIYFQGTGAADDSGLPNDRFFAVRPEGSVSTLKIQRTERGDSAVYLCASGKGAASEAFFGQGTRLTVV.

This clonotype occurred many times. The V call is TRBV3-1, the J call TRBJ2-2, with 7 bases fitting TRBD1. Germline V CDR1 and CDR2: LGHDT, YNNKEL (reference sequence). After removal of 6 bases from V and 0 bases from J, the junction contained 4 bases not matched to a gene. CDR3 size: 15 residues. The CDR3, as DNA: TGTGCCAGCAGAGCCAGGGGGACGAACACCGGGGAGCTGTTTTTT. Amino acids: CASRARGTNTGELFF. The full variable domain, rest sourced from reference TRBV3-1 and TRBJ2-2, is DTAVSQTPKYLVTQMGNDKSIKCEQNLGHDTMYWYKQDSKKFLKIMFSYNNKELIINETVPNRFSPKSPDKAHLNLHINSLELGDSAVYFCASRARGTNTGELFFGEGSRLTVL.

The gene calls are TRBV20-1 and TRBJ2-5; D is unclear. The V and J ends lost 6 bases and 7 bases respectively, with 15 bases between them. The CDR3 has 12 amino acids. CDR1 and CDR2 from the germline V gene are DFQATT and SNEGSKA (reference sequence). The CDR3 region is CSASLRMGTQYF. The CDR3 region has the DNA TGCAGTGCCTCCCTCCGAATGGGGACCCAGTACTTC.

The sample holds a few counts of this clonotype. This chain's CDR3 is CASSSGQGSSYNEQFF. CDR3 DNA sequence: TGTGCCAGCAGCTCCGGACAGGGGAGCTCCTACAATGAGCAGTTCTTC. The rearrangement links TRBV7-9 to TRBJ2-1; 9 bases align to TRBD1. The germline V gene has CDR1 SEHNR and CDR2 FQNEAQ (reference sequence). The CDR3 extends over 16 amino acids. The V gene end was trimmed by 4 bases and the J gene end by 0 bases; junction bases not matched to a gene: 4.

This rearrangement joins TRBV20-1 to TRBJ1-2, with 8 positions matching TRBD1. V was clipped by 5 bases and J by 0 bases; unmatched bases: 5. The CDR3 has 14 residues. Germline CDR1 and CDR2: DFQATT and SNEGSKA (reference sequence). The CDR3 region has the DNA TGCAGTGCTGTGGGACAGGTTGCTAACTATGGCTACACCTTC. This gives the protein CSAVGQVANYGYTF.

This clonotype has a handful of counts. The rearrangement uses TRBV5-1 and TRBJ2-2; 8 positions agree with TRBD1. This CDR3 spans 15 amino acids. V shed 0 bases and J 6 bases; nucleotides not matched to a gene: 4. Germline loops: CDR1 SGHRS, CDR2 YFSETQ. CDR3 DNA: TGCGCCAGCAGCTTGGACGCGACAGGGGCCGGGGAGCTGTTTTTT. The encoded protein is CASSLDATGAGELFF. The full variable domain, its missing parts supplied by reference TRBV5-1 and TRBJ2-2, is KAGVTQTPRYLIKTRGQQVTLSCSPISGHRSVSWYQQTPGQGLQFLFEYFSETQRNKGNFPGRFSGRQFSNSRSEMNVSTLELGDSALYLCASSLDATGAGELFFGEGSRLTVL.

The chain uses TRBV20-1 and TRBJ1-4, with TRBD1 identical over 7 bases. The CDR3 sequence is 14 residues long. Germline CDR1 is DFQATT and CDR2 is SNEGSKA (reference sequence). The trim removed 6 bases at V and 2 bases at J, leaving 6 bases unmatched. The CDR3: CSARPGQTNEKLFF. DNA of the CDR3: TGCAGTGCCCGGCCGGGACAGACTAATGAAAAACTGTTTTTT.

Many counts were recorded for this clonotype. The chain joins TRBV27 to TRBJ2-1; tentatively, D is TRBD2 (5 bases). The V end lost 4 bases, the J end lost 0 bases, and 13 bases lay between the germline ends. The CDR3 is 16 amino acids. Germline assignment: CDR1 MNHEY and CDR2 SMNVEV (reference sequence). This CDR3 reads CASSSDLAGSYNEQFF. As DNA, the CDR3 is TGTGCCAGCAGTTCCGACCTAGCCGGCTCCTACAATGAGCAGTTCTTC.

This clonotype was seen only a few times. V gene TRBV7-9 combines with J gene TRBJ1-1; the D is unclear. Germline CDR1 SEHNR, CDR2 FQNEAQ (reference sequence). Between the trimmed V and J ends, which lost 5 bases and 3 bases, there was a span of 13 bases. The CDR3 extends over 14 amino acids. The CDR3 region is CASSLEDGYTEAFF. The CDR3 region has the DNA TGTGCCAGCAGCCTCGAGGATGGGTACACTGAAGCTTTCTTT.

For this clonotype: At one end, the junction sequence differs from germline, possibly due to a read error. The CDR3 reads CASRLGIGNQPQHF. CDR3 sequence (DNA): TGCGCCAGCAGATTGGGGATAGGGAATCAGCCCCAGCATTTT. The J gene is TRBJ1-5, the V gene TRBV5-1; D gene ambiguous. This CDR3 has 14 residues. In germline, CDR1 is SGHRS, CDR2 YFSETQ.

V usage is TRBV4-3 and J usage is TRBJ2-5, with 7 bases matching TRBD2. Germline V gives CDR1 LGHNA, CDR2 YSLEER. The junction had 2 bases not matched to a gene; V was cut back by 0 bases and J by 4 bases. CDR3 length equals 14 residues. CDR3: CASSQEPSGETQYF. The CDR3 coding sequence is TGCGCCAGCAGCCAAGAGCCTAGCGGAGAGACCCAGTACTTC.

CDR3 bases: TGTGCCAGCTCACCATTCGCGGACACCGGGGAGCTGTTTTTT. Amino acid sequence: CASSPFADTGELFF. The chain couples TRBV18 to TRBJ2-2, with D unresolved. Between the trimmed V and J ends, which lost 2 bases and 3 bases, there was a span of 7 bases. There are 14 residues in the CDR3. CDR1 is KGHSH, CDR2 LQKENI, per germline.

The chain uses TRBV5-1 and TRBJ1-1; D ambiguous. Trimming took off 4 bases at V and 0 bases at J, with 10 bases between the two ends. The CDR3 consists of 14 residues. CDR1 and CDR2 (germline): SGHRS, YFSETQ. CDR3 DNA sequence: TGCGCCAGCAGCACCTACAACCTGAACACTGAAGCTTTCTTT. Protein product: CASSTYNLNTEAFF. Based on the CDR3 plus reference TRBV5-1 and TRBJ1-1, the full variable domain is KAGVTQTPRYLIKTRGQQVTLSCSPISGHRSVSWYQQTPGQGLQFLFEYFSETQRNKGNFPGRFSGRQFSNSRSEMNVSTLELGDSALYLCASSTYNLNTEAFFGQGTRLTVV.

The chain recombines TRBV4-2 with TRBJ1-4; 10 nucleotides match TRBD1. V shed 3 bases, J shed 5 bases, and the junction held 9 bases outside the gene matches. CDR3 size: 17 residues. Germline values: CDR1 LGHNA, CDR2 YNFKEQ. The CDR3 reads CASSQSSPGQGNEKLFF. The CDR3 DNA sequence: TGTGCCAGCAGCCAGAGCTCCCCGGGACAGGGGAATGAAAAACTGTTTTTT.

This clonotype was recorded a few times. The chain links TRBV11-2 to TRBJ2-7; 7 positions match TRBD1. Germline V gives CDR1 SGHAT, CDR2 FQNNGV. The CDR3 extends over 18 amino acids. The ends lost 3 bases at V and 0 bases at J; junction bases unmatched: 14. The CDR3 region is CASSFTGTAASSSYEQYF. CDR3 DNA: TGTGCCAGCAGCTTTACCGGGACAGCAGCGTCGAGCTCCTACGAGCAGTACTTC.

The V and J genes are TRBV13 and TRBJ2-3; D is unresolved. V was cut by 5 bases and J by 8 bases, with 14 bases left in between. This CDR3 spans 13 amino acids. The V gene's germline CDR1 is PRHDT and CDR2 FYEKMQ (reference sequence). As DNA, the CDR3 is TGTGCCAGCAGCCCCCTGGAAGACCTTACGCAGTATTTT. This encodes CASSPLEDLTQYF.

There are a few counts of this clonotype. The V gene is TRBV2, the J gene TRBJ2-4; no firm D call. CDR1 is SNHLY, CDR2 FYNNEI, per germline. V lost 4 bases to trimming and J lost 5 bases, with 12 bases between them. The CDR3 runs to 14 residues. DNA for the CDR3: TGTGCCAGCAGTGGTCAAATGATAGAAAACATTCAGTACTTC. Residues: CASSGQMIENIQYF.

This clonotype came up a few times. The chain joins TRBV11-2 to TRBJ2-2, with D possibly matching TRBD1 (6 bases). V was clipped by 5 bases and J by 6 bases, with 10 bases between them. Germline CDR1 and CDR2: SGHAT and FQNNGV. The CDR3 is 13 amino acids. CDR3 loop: CASSEQGPGELFF. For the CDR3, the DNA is TGTGCCAGCAGCGAACAGGGTCCCGGGGAGCTGTTTTTT.

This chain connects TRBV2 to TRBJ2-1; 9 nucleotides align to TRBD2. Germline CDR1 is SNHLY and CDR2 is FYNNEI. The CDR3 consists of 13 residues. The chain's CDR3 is CAGKSGGPNEQFF. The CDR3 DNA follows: TGTGCAGGGAAAAGCGGGGGGCCGAATGAGCAGTTCTTC.

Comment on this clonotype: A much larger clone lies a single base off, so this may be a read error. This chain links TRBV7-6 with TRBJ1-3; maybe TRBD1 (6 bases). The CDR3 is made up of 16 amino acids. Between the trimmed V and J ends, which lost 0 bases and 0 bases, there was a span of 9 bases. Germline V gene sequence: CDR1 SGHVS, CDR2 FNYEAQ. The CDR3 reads CASSLAQGYSGNTIYF. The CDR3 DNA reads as TGTGCCAGCAGCTTAGCACAGGGTTACTCTGGAAACACCATATATTTT.